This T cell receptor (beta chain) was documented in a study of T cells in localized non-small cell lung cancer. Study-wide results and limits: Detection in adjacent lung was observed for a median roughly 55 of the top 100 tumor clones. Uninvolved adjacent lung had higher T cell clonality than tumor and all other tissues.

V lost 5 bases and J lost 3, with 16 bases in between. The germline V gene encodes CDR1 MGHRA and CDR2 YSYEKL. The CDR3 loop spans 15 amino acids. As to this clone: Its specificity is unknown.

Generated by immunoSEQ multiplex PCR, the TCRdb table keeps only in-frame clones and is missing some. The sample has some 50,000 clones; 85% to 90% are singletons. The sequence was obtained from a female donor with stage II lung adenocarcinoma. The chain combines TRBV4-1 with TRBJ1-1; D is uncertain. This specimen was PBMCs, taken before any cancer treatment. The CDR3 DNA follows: TGCGCCAGCAGCGATCGGACTGGAGAGGACACTGAAGCTTTCTTT. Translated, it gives CASSDRTGEDTEAFF.